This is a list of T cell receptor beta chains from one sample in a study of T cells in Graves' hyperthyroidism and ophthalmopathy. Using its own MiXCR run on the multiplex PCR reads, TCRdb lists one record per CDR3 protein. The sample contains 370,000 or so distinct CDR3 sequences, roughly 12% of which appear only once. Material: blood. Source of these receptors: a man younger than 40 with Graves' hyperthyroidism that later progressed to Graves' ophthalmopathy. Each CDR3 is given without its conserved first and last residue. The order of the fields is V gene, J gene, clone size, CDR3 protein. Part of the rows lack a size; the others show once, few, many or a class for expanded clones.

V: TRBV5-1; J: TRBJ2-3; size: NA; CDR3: ASTPLAPRGKFTDTQY
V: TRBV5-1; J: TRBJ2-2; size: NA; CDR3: ASSLGTGGNTGELF
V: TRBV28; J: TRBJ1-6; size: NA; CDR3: ASSLNRGDYNSPLH
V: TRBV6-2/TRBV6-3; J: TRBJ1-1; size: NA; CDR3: ASRNGQGAMAF
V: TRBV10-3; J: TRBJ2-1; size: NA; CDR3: AISDERQGFHEQF
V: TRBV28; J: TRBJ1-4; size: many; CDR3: ASSPPWGLYEKLF
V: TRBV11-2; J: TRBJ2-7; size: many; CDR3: ASSLDARTYEQY
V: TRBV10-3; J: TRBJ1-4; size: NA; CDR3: AISEGRGLGEKLF
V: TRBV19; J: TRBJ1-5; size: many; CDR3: ASSKTHRDYQPQH
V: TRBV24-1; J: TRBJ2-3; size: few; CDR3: ATSGLAGGESSTDTQY
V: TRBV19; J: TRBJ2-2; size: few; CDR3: ASSTSRDGIGGELF
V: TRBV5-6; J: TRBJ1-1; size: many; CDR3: ASSVGREIGTKDTEAF
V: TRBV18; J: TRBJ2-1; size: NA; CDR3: ASSPVWDSYNEQF
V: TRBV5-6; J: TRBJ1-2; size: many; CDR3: ASSSMQSYT
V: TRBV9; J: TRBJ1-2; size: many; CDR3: ASSVDLNYGYT
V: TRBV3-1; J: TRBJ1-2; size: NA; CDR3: ASSQVRTLDYT
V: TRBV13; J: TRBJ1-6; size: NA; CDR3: ASSLHDRGQFPLH
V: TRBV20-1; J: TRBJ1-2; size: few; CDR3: SARQGGGYT
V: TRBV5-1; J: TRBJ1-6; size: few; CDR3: ASSPGLKNSPLH
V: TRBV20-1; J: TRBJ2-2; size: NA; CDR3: SASSAGPTGELF
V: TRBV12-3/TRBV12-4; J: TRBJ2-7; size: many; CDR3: ASSLVRLGEQY
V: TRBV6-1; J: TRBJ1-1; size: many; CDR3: ASSEEGTPRTGYTEAF
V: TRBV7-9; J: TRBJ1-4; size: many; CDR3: ASSTAWDRGQKLF
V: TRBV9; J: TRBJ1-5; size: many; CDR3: ASSVAGNQPQH
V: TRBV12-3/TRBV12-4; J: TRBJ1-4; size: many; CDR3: ASSPAGRGEKLF
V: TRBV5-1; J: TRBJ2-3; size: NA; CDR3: ASRRLAGAPGDTQY
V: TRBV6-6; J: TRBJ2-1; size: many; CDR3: ASSYGYEAGYNEQF
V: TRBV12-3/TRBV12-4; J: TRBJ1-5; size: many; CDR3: ASRPGLDNQPQH
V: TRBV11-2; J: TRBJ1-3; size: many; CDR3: ASSLVGARGNTIY
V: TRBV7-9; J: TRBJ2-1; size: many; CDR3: ASRRPGQNNEQF
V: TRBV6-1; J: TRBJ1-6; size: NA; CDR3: ASSSQRGQNSPLH
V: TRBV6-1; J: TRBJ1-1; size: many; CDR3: ASRMNRDTEAF
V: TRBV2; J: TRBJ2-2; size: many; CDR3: ASSWDRGRNTGELF